The present TCR beta chain was sequenced within a study of blood T cell repertoires in COVID-19. About the study: The study drew acute and convalescent COVID-19 samples from the United States, Italy and Spain.

In the original analysis: Cell counts per sample came from amplifying reference gene primers. Sequencing was performed with immunoSEQ multiplex PCR; in TCRdb, only in-frame clones are kept and a portion is missing. The V and J calls and clone size come from that table; D and trimming were worked out from the DNA. This sample has some 150,000 clones, with approximately 85% found just once. The ends lost 7 bases at V and 1 base at J; junction bases unmatched: 15. The germline CDR1 and CDR2 sequences are LNHDA and SQIVND (reference sequence). The CDR3 runs to 19 residues. Sequenced: peripheral blood. V and J are TRBV19 and TRBJ1-5, with TRBD1 matching 11 bases. The sequence was obtained from a man in his fifties or sixties who had recovered from COVID-19. The CDR3 sequence is CASKTRIGQGADSNQPQHF. In nucleotides, the CDR3 is TGTGCCAGTAAAACTCGAATAGGACAGGGGGCTGACAGCAATCAGCCCCAGCATTTT.